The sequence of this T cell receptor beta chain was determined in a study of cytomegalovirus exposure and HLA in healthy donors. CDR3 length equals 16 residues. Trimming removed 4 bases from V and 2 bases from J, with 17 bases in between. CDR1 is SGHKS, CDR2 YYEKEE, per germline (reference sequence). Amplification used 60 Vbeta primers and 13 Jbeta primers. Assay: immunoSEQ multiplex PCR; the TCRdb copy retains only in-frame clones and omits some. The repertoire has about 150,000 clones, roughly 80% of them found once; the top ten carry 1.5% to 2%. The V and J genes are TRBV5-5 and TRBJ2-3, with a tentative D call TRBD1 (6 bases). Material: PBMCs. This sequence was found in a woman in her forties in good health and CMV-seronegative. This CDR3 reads CASSQGTRWDTDTQYF. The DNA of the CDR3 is TGTGCCAGCAGCCAAGGGACACGGTGGGACACAGATACGCAGTATTTT. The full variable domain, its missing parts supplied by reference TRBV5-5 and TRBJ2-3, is DAGVTQSPTHLIKTRGQQVTLRCSPISGHKSVSWYQQVLGQGPQFIFQYYEKEERGRGNFPDRFSARQFPNYSSELNVNALLLGDSALYLCASSQGTRWDTDTQYFGPGTRLTVL.